The next 29 T cell receptor beta chains were all read from a single sample in a study of T cells in Graves' hyperthyroidism and ophthalmopathy. RNA transcripts gave rise to amplified TCR beta CDR3 regions. Using the HTBI primer set, a first-round RT-PCR was run on the TCR CDR3. TCRdb reprocessed the multiplex PCR reads via MiXCR and lists one record per CDR3 protein. The sample holds more than 550,000 distinct CDR3 sequences, over 15% seen once. Sequencing was done on a sample of blood. These receptors all stem from a woman aged 45-65 years with Graves' hyperthyroidism that later progressed to Graves' ophthalmopathy.

This clonotype was seen a few times. The gene calls are TRBV6-2 or TRBV6-3 and TRBJ2-5; 10 nucleotides align to TRBD2. This CDR3 contains 14 residues. V lost 6 bases and J lost 1; bases outside the gene matches: 2. CDR1 and CDR2 from the germline V gene are MNHEY and SVGEGT. The CDR3 DNA follows: TGTGCCAGCAGACGGACTAGCGGCCAAGAGACCCAGTACTTC. Encoded protein: CASRRTSGQETQYF.

This clonotype has only a few counts. The chain employs TRBV9 and TRBJ1-4; TRBD1 aligns across 8 bases. The CDR3 runs 14 residues. Germline values: CDR1 SGDLS, CDR2 YYNGEE. Trimming took 3 bases from V and 10 from J; bases not matched to a gene: 8. CDR3 region: CASSAPGTGRKLFF. In DNA form, the CDR3 reads TGTGCCAGCAGCGCCCCCGGGACAGGTCGAAAACTGTTTTTT.

This clonotype was recorded a few times. This CDR3 is CASSQRTATGSRNEQFF. The CDR3 DNA follows: TGTGCCAGCAGCCAACGAACTGCGACAGGGTCTCGCAATGAGCAGTTCTTC. V and J are TRBV4-2 and TRBJ2-1; TRBD1 matches 7 bases. Germline-derived CDR1 and CDR2 are LGHNA and YNFKEQ. The CDR3 sequence is 17 residues long. The V gene end was trimmed by 2 bases and the J gene end by 6 bases; junction bases not matched to a gene: 13.

This clonotype was observed many times. The chain is built from TRBV2 and TRBJ2-3; 8 positions agree with TRBD1. The junction had 5 bases not matched to a gene; V was cut back by 4 bases and J by 2 bases. CDR1 is SNHLY and CDR2 is FYNNEI in the germline V gene. This CDR3 spans 15 amino acids. The DNA of the CDR3 is TGTGCCAGCAGTGGACAGGGGATAATCACAGATACGCAGTATTTT. Its protein is CASSGQGIITDTQYF.

In its sample, this clonotype was seen a few times. This chain connects TRBV12-3 or TRBV12-4 to TRBJ2-2; D might be TRBD1 (7 bases). Trimming stripped 7 bases from V and 5 bases from J, with 17 bases between. The CDR3 totals 15 residues. The CDR3 bases are TGTGCCAGCATCACTGGTCAGGGGGGTACCGGGGAGCTGTTTTTT. Protein sequence: CASITGQGGTGELFF.

The V gene is TRBV2, the J gene TRBJ1-5; 9 positions agree with TRBD1. The germline gives CDR1 SNHLY, CDR2 FYNNEI. The CDR3 consists of 16 residues. The ends lost 4 bases at V and 6 bases at J; junction bases unmatched: 10. For the CDR3, the DNA is TGTGCCAGCAGTGGCCGGGACAGGGATCTTGGTCAGCCCCAGCATTTT. This encodes CASSGRDRDLGQPQHF.

This clonotype has ten or more counts. The rearrangement joins TRBV20-1 to TRBJ2-7; TRBD1 agrees at 10 bases. The germline V gene encodes CDR1 DFQATT and CDR2 SNEGSKA (reference sequence). This CDR3 region has 13 residues. J was trimmed by 4 bases and V by 7 bases; bases with no gene match: 7. DNA for the CDR3: TGCAGTGTCGCCGGGACAGGGGAATACGAGCAGTACTTC. Translating it yields CSVAGTGEYEQYF.

This chain uses TRBV9 with TRBJ2-7; D is possibly TRBD1 (5 bases). CDR3 size: 14 residues. Trimming stripped 2 bases from V and 6 bases from J, with 15 bases between. In germline, CDR1 is SGDLS, CDR2 YYNGEE. CDR3 sequence (DNA): TGTGCCAGCAGCGTTACAGGAGTGTCCACCGAGCAGTACTTC. This encodes CASSVTGVSTEQYF.

This clonotype appeared many times. V and J are TRBV20-1 and TRBJ1-1; possible D gene TRBD1, 6 bases. The length of the CDR3 is 13 residues. Deletions cut 1 base from V and 3 bases from J, with 9 bases between. Germline loops: CDR1 DFQATT, CDR2 SNEGSKA (reference sequence). CDR3 nucleotides: TGCAGTGCTAGAGCCGGGACACACACTGAAGCTTTCTTT. Its protein is CSARAGTHTEAFF.

The chain employs TRBV27 and TRBJ2-2, with TRBD2 identical over 12 bases. In germline, CDR1 is MNHEY, CDR2 SMNVEV (reference sequence). Trimming cost V 3 bases and J 1 base; bases outside gene matches: 6. CDR3 length equals 18 residues. This chain's CDR3 is CASSLASGGALNTGELFF. In DNA, the CDR3 is TGTGCCAGCAGTTTGGCTAGCGGGGGGGCCTTGAACACCGGGGAGCTGTTTTTT.

This clonotype was counted ten times or more. This sequence joins TRBV5-1 and TRBJ2-1; a weak D match, TRBD2 (6 bases). CDR1 and CDR2 from the germline V gene are SGHRS and YFSETQ. The CDR3 has 17 residues. Trimming removed 0 bases at V and 11 bases at J, with 24 bases between. The CDR3 sequence is CASSLASTGTGNYQQFF. CDR3 in DNA: TGCGCCAGCAGCTTGGCCTCCACCGGGACTGGCAATTACCAGCAGTTCTTC.

This clonotype is a singleton in its sample. The chain carries TRBV27 and TRBJ2-3; 11 positions agree with TRBD2. The CDR3 extends over 18 amino acids. Per germline, CDR1 MNHEY and CDR2 SMNVEV (reference sequence). The trim removed 5 bases at V and 0 bases at J, leaving 10 bases unmatched. For the CDR3, the DNA is TGTGCCAGCAGTATAACTAGCGGGGGCCTTCTCAGCACAGATACGCAGTATTTT. Residues: CASSITSGGLLSTDTQYF.

This clonotype was detected a few times. The CDR3 coding sequence is TGTGCCAGCAGCCCCGGGTCTTTGAACACTGAAGCTTTCTTT. Encoded protein: CASSPGSLNTEAFF. The chain carries TRBV7-9 and TRBJ1-1, with D unresolved. Germline loops: CDR1 SEHNR, CDR2 FQNEAQ (reference sequence). The CDR3 spans 14 residues. V was pared by 5 bases and J by 0 bases, with 10 bases between.

This clonotype was recorded many times. The chain joins TRBV19 to TRBJ1-1, with 9 bases matching TRBD1. CDR1 is LNHDA and CDR2 is SQIVND in the germline V gene (reference sequence). V shed 5 bases and J 4 bases; nucleotides not matched to a gene: 8. This CDR3 has 15 amino acids. The CDR3 sequence: CASSSRTGEVTEAFF. As DNA, the CDR3 is TGTGCCAGTAGTTCAAGGACAGGGGAGGTCACTGAAGCTTTCTTT.

This clonotype has at least ten counts. The chain joins TRBV6-1 to TRBJ2-2; TRBD2 aligns across 8 bases. The CDR3 extends over 17 amino acids. CDR1 and CDR2 (germline): MNHNS, SASEGT. J lost 0 bases, V lost 8 bases, and 11 bases had no gene match. The CDR3 protein is CASVKSGGASNTGELFF. The CDR3 nucleotides read TGTGCCAGCGTAAAAAGCGGGGGTGCTTCGAACACCGGGGAGCTGTTTTTT.

This chain connects TRBV19 to TRBJ1-2; D is ambiguous. The length of the CDR3 is 15 residues. Germline loops: CDR1 LNHDA, CDR2 SQIVND (reference sequence). V lost 8 bases, J lost 4 bases, and 20 bases lay in between. The CDR3 sequence is CASSTEITRLYGYTF. The CDR3 DNA reads TGTGCCAGTTCTACAGAGATAACGCGCCTCTATGGCTACACCTTC.

This clonotype was observed at least ten times. The chain links TRBV5-1 to TRBJ2-5; 13 nucleotides match TRBD2. The J segment lost 4 bases and the V segment lost 4 bases, leaving 7 bases of the junction unmatched. Germline loops: CDR1 SGHRS, CDR2 YFSETQ. This CDR3 contains 16 residues. The DNA for the CDR3 is TGCGCCAGCAGCCCGGGACTAGCGGGGCCAAGAGAGACCCAGTACTTC. Its translation is CASSPGLAGPRETQYF.

The genes are TRBV6-2 or TRBV6-3 and TRBJ2-7; 8 nucleotides align to TRBD1. J was trimmed by 3 bases and V by 6 bases; bases with no gene match: 7. The CDR3 has 14 residues. The V gene's germline CDR1 is MNHEY and CDR2 SVGEGT. The CDR3 sequence: CASRPGGEGYEQYF. The CDR3 DNA is TGTGCCAGCAGGCCAGGGGGCGAGGGCTACGAGCAGTACTTC.

This clonotype turned up a few times. The CDR3 DNA reads TGTGCCAGCAGCCCCATGGGGGACAGGGGAGGGGAGCTGTTTTTT. Encoded protein: CASSPMGDRGGELFF. The chain couples TRBV11-2 to TRBJ2-2; 10 bases align to TRBD1. The ends lost 5 bases at V and 8 bases at J; junction bases unmatched: 8. This CDR3 has 15 residues. CDR1 is SGHAT, CDR2 FQNNGV, per germline.

This clonotype was recorded many times. The rearrangement joins TRBV7-6 to TRBJ2-3; 8 bases agree with TRBD2. V lost 1 base and J lost 4; bases outside the gene matches: 7. The germline V gene encodes CDR1 SGHVS and CDR2 FNYEAQ. The CDR3 is 16 amino acids. The DNA for the CDR3 is TGTGCCAGCAGCTTAGTGAACGGGGGGGCTTCAGATACGCAGTATTTT. This encodes CASSLVNGGASDTQYF.

This clonotype was found many times. The chain couples TRBV3-1 to TRBJ1-1; D call uncertain. The germline V and J ends were trimmed by 0 bases and 11 bases, with 13 bases remaining between them. The length of the CDR3 is 13 residues. Germline loops: CDR1 LGHDT, CDR2 YNNKEL (reference sequence). CDR3: CASSQDDGLWAFF. CDR3 in DNA: TGTGCCAGCAGCCAAGATGATGGACTGTGGGCTTTCTTT.

V usage is TRBV7-3 and J usage is TRBJ1-3; D gene uncertain. Deletions cut 2 bases from V and 10 bases from J, with 12 bases between. This CDR3 has 13 amino acids. Germline CDR1 and CDR2: SGHTA and FQGTGA. In DNA form, the CDR3 reads TGTGCCAGCAGCTTACACGGGCAAGGGACCATATATTTT. Translation: CASSLHGQGTIYF.

The chain has TRBV24-1 and TRBJ1-5; 9 bases are a match to TRBD1. The CDR3 loop spans 16 amino acids. The V gene's germline CDR1 is KGHDR and CDR2 SFDVKD. Trimming at V came to 3 bases and at J to 0 bases, leaving 2 bases not matched to a gene. As DNA, the CDR3 is TGTGCCACCAGTGATGGGGGACAGGGTAGCAATCAGCCCCAGCATTTT. Translation: CATSDGGQGSNQPQHF.

This clonotype was seen only a few times. This chain connects TRBV20-1 to TRBJ2-7, with 11 positions matching TRBD2. CDR1 is DFQATT, CDR2 SNEGSKA, per germline (reference sequence). The CDR3 is made up of 15 amino acids. J lost 6 bases, V lost 2 bases, and 9 bases had no gene match. This CDR3 reads CSARSVAGGFFEQYF. The CDR3 nucleotides are TGCAGTGCTAGATCCGTAGCGGGGGGGTTTTTCGAGCAGTACTTC.

The genes are TRBV5-5 and TRBJ1-2; 9 nucleotides agree with TRBD1. The germline V gene encodes CDR1 SGHKS and CDR2 YYEKEE (reference sequence). CDR3 length: 14 amino acids. The V segment lost 4 bases and the J segment 13 bases; nucleotides outside the gene matches: 14. CDR3: CASSPILDRGGSTF. Written as DNA, the CDR3 is TGTGCCAGCAGCCCCATACTGGACAGGGGCGGTTCCACCTTC.

This clonotype was seen more than once but under ten times. The J gene is TRBJ2-7, the V gene TRBV6-5; no firm D call. Looked up from germline, CDR1 is MNHEY and CDR2 is SVGAGI. The CDR3 covers 14 residues. Trimming took off 0 bases at V and 9 bases at J, with 15 bases between the two ends. CDR3 amino acids: CASSYSKLPHPQYF. CDR3 in DNA: TGTGCCAGCAGTTACTCGAAACTCCCCCACCCGCAGTACTTC.

This chain joins TRBV7-9 and TRBJ1-4, with D perhaps TRBD1 (5 bases). V was cut by 0 bases and J by 3 bases, with 8 bases left in between. The CDR3 totals 15 residues. Germline V gene data show CDR1 as SEHNR and CDR2 as FQNEAQ (reference sequence). The CDR3 DNA reads as TGTGCCAGCAGCTTAGCGCCCAGGGCTAATGAAAAACTGTTTTTT. Translation: CASSLAPRANEKLFF.

This clonotype was detected only a few times. The chain uses TRBV4-1 and TRBJ2-1; the match to TRBD2 covers 9 bases. Losses at the gene ends were 5 bases for V and 4 bases for J; bases not matched to a gene: 3. CDR3 length: 14 amino acids. The germline V gene has CDR1 MGHRA and CDR2 YSYEKL. The CDR3 reads CASSASGEYNEQFF. The CDR3, as DNA: TGCGCCAGCAGCGCTAGCGGGGAATACAATGAGCAGTTCTTC.

The J gene is TRBJ2-3, the V gene TRBV6-2 or TRBV6-3; 13 bases line up with TRBD2. Germline V lookup: CDR1 MNHEY, CDR2 SVGEGT. The V and J ends lost 5 bases and 1 base, in that order; junction bases with no gene match: 3. This CDR3 is built from 16 residues. The CDR3 DNA reads TGTGCCAGCAGTATAACTAGCGGGGGGGGCACAGATACGCAGTATTTT. Amino acid sequence: CASSITSGGGTDTQYF.